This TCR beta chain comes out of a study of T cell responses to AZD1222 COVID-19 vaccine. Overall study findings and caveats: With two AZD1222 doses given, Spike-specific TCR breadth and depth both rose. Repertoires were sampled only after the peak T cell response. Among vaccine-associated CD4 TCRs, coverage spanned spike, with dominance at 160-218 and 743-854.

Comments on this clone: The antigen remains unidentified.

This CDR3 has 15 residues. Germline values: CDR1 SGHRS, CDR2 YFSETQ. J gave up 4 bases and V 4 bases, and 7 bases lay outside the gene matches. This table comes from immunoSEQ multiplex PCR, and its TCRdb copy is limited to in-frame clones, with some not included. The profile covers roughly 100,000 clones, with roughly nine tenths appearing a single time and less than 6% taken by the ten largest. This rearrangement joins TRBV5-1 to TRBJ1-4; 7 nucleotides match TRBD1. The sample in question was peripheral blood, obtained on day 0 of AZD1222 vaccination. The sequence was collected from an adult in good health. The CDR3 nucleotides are TGCGCCAGCAGCCTCGCGGGACAGTTTAATGAAAAACTGTTTTTT. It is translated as CASSLAGQFNEKLFF.